The 24 T cell receptor beta chains given below trace back to one sample, sequenced in a study of T cell responses to AZD1222 COVID-19 vaccine. Generated by immunoSEQ multiplex PCR, the TCRdb table keeps only in-frame clones and is missing some. The data contain 120,000 or so clones, approximately 90% of them singletons. This material consisted of peripheral blood, taken on day 0 of AZD1222 vaccination. The receptors come from an adult in good health.

The CDR3 nucleotides read TGTGCCAGCAGTGAAGGGGGCCCCACGAATCAGCCCCAGCATTTT. Translated, it gives CASSEGGPTNQPQHF. The rearrangement uses TRBV2 and TRBJ1-5; tentative D call: TRBD1 (5 bases). Trimming left V 1 base short and J 4 bases short, with 11 bases between. The CDR3 contains 15 residues. The germline gives CDR1 SNHLY, CDR2 FYNNEI.

V and J are TRBV2 and TRBJ2-1, with D possibly being TRBD1 or TRBD2 (6 bases each). The CDR3 loop spans 17 amino acids. Germline lookup yields CDR1 SNHLY and CDR2 FYNNEI. V lost 4 bases and J lost 0, with 16 bases in between. In nucleotides, the CDR3 is TGTGCCAGCAGTGGGGGGGCCGGGGGCAGCTCCTACAATGAGCAGTTCTTC. It yields the protein CASSGGAGGSSYNEQFF. Full variable domain (missing parts from reference TRBV2 and TRBJ2-1): EPEVTQTPSHQVTQMGQEVILRCVPISNHLYFYWYRQILGQKVEFLVSFYNNEISEKSEIFDDQFSVERPDGSNFTLKIRSTKLEDSAMYFCASSGGAGGSSYNEQFFGPGTRLTVL.

The chain joins TRBV3-1 (or the pseudogene TRBV3-2) to TRBJ2-2; D may be TRBD2 (6 bases). The length of the CDR3 is 14 residues. Trimming removed 1 base from V and 8 bases from J, with 11 bases in between. Germline CDR1 is LGHDT and CDR2 is YNNKEL (reference sequence). CDR3: CASSQGLVGGELFF. The CDR3 DNA follows: TGTGCCAGCAGCCAAGGACTAGTAGGGGGGGAGCTGTTTTTT.

The chain has TRBV18 and TRBJ1-2; a weak D match, TRBD1 (5 bases). The germline CDR1 and CDR2 sequences are KGHSH and LQKENI. The V and J ends lost 2 bases and 4 bases respectively, with 23 bases between them. The CDR3 has 18 amino acids. As DNA, the CDR3 is TGTGCCAGCTCACCATTATCGGAGGGAGGGGCCGGAGGCTATGGCTACACCTTC. Its translation is CASSPLSEGGAGGYGYTF. Looking up the rest from reference TRBV18 and TRBJ1-2 gives the full variable domain: NAGVMQNPRHLVRRRGQEARLRCSPMKGHSHVYWYRQLPEEGLKFMVYLQKENIIDESGMPKERFSAEFPKEGPSILRIQQVVRGDSAAYFCASSPLSEGGAGGYGYTFGSGTRLTVV.

This chain links TRBV28 with TRBJ1-1; no firm D call. This CDR3 comprises 12 residues. Germline V gene lookup returns CDR1 MDHEN and CDR2 SYDVKM. Trimming took 3 bases from V and 3 from J, leaving 5 bases between them. The CDR3 sequence: CASSLLDTEAFF. The CDR3 DNA follows: TGTGCCAGCAGTTTGCTCGACACTGAAGCTTTCTTT.

The chain employs TRBV29-1 and TRBJ1-2, with TRBD1 matching over 12 bases. Germline values: CDR1 SQVTM, CDR2 ANQGSEA. CDR3 length: 14 amino acids. The junction had 4 bases not matched to a gene; V was cut back by 6 bases and J by 2 bases. The CDR3 protein is CSVGTGGKNYGYTF. The CDR3 DNA reads as TGCAGCGTAGGGACAGGGGGCAAAAACTATGGCTACACCTTC.

This clone was recorded a few times. V usage is TRBV6-1 and J usage is TRBJ1-6, with D tentatively TRBD1 (5 bases). Trimming cost V 2 bases and J 10 bases, with 15 bases left between them. The CDR3 has 15 residues. The V gene's germline CDR1 is MNHNS and CDR2 SASEGT. The CDR3 bases are TGTGCCAGCAGTGAACTGACCCGGGGGAGGTCACCCCTCCACTTT. Translating gives CASSELTRGRSPLHF.

The V and J genes are TRBV30 and TRBJ1-2; D is unresolved. Trimming removed 0 bases at V and 8 bases at J, with 13 bases between. CDR1 GTSNPN and CDR2 SVGIG come from the germline V gene (reference sequence). This CDR3 has 13 residues. The CDR3 protein is CAWSVGSGGGYTF. CDR3 bases: TGTGCCTGGAGTGTAGGGTCGGGAGGAGGCTACACCTTC.

This clone has only one observation. The chain is built from TRBV30 and TRBJ2-5; D might be TRBD2 (6 bases). Germline assignment: CDR1 GTSNPN and CDR2 SVGIG (reference sequence). The CDR3 consists of 13 residues. V shed 0 bases and J shed 9 bases, with 14 bases lying between them. The CDR3 protein is CAWSVGGVGAQYF. For the CDR3, the DNA is TGTGCCTGGAGTGTAGGCGGGGTCGGGGCCCAGTACTTC.

The chain links TRBV19 to TRBJ2-2; D not certain. Trimming cost V 3 bases and J 4 bases, with 12 bases left between them. Germline V gene lookup returns CDR1 LNHDA and CDR2 SQIVND (reference sequence). The CDR3 contains 15 residues. The CDR3 protein is CASSISLAATGELFF. The CDR3 coding sequence is TGTGCCAGTAGTATCTCATTGGCAGCCACCGGGGAGCTGTTTTTT.

V gene TRBV3-1 (or the pseudogene TRBV3-2) combines with J gene TRBJ2-7; D is uncertain. Germline-derived CDR1 and CDR2 are LGHDT and YNNKEL (reference sequence). With 4 bases removed from V and 2 bases from J, the gap between germline ends came to 12 bases. CDR3 length equals 14 residues. CDR3 residues: CASSRGSGTYEQYF. Written as DNA, the CDR3 is TGTGCCAGCAGCCGCGGATCCGGTACCTACGAGCAGTACTTC.

The chain carries TRBV2 and TRBJ1-1; possible D gene TRBD1, 5 bases. The CDR3 totals 19 residues. Germline loops: CDR1 SNHLY, CDR2 FYNNEI. The germline V and J ends were trimmed by 1 base and 2 bases, with 23 bases remaining between them. Here the CDR3 reads CASSEGVMWGSPSNTEAFF. DNA for the CDR3: TGTGCCAGCAGTGAAGGGGTTATGTGGGGCTCCCCCAGTAACACTGAAGCTTTCTTT.

The CDR3 region has the DNA TGCAGCGTTGAGGCCGGGACAGGGGGCGCCCAGGGCTACACCTTC. Its protein is CSVEAGTGGAQGYTF. This sequence joins TRBV29-1 and TRBJ1-2; 12 bases match TRBD1. Trimming took 3 bases from V and 8 from J; bases not matched to a gene: 10. This CDR3 is built from 15 residues. The germline V gene has CDR1 SQVTM and CDR2 ANQGSEA.

The V gene is TRBV19, the J gene TRBJ2-7; 9 bases agree with TRBD1. CDR1 is LNHDA, CDR2 SQIVND, per germline (reference sequence). V lost 4 bases, J lost 4 bases, and 5 bases stayed unmatched. This CDR3 comprises 14 residues. The CDR3 loop reads CASSSTGTGYEQYF. In DNA form, the CDR3 reads TGTGCCAGTAGTAGCACCGGGACAGGGTACGAGCAGTACTTC.

This clone was counted only a few times. The chain recombines TRBV7-2 with TRBJ1-2; D is unresolved. The CDR3 consists of 13 residues. The V gene's germline CDR1 is SGHTA and CDR2 FQGNSA. V dropped 5 bases and J dropped 13 bases, with 20 bases sitting between them. This CDR3 is CASSEPGPKASTF. CDR3 nucleotide sequence: TGTGCCAGCAGCGAACCCGGGCCCAAAGCTTCCACCTTC. Drawing the rest from reference TRBV7-2 and TRBJ1-2, the complete variable domain is GAGVSQSPSNKVTEKGKDVELRCDPISGHTALYWYRQSLGQGLEFLIYFQGNSAPDKSGLPSDRFSAERTGGSVSTLTIQRTQQEDSAVYLCASSEPGPKASTFGSGTRLTVV.

V gene TRBV18 combines with J gene TRBJ1-3; unclear D gene. The CDR3 consists of 15 residues. In germline, CDR1 is KGHSH, CDR2 LQKENI. Trimming stripped 4 bases from V and 4 bases from J, with 14 bases between. The CDR3: CASSLPGAVGNTIYF. DNA for the CDR3: TGTGCCAGCTCACTACCAGGTGCGGTAGGAAACACCATATATTTT.

The chain carries TRBV5-1 and TRBJ1-2, with TRBD1 matching 8 bases. After removal of 5 bases from V and 8 bases from J, the junction contained 11 bases not matched to a gene. Germline V lookup: CDR1 SGHRS, CDR2 YFSETQ. This CDR3 has 14 amino acids. The CDR3 region has the DNA TGCGCCAGCAGTCCCCTAGCAGGGGGCCGGGGCTACACCTTC. Translated: CASSPLAGGRGYTF.

V gene TRBV27 combines with J gene TRBJ1-5; tentatively, D is TRBD1 (5 bases). In germline, CDR1 is MNHEY, CDR2 SMNVEV (reference sequence). The CDR3 totals 12 residues. Trimming pared 8 bases from V and 1 base from J, leaving 6 bases between. The chain's CDR3 is CASGDSNQPQHF. The CDR3 DNA reads as TGTGCCAGCGGGGACAGCAATCAGCCCCAGCATTTT.

The chain employs TRBV5-1 and TRBJ1-1; D ambiguous. Germline V gene data show CDR1 as SGHRS and CDR2 as YFSETQ. Trimming left V 9 bases short and J 5 bases short, with 20 bases between. CDR3 length: 14 residues. CDR3 amino acids: CAKTTPRAETEAFF. DNA of the CDR3: TGCGCCAAGACAACCCCACGCGCGGAGACTGAAGCTTTCTTT.

The chain carries TRBV5-1 and TRBJ1-1; D might be TRBD1 (5 bases). The ends were cut back, 0 bases at V and 0 bases at J, with 15 bases in the middle. The CDR3 extends over 17 amino acids. Germline V CDR1 and CDR2: SGHRS, YFSETQ. The CDR3 protein is CASSLAVGGSVNTEAFF. The CDR3 DNA is TGCGCCAGCAGCTTGGCGGTTGGGGGTTCGGTGAACACTGAAGCTTTCTTT.

The genes are TRBV12-5 and TRBJ1-1; D is unclear. Trimming removed 1 base from V and 1 base from J, with 10 bases in between. The CDR3 is 15 amino acids. Germline-derived CDR1 and CDR2 are LGHNT and FRNRAP. The CDR3 nucleotides read TGTGCTAGTGGTTTGGGGTACGGACCGAACACTGAAGCTTTCTTT. Residues: CASGLGYGPNTEAFF.

The V gene is TRBV4-1, the J gene TRBJ2-7; either TRBD1 or TRBD2 may supply D (5 bases each). V lost 4 bases to trimming and J lost 2 bases, with 12 bases between them. Germline CDR1 MGHRA, CDR2 YSYEKL. The CDR3 is made up of 14 amino acids. The DNA for the CDR3 is TGCGCCAGCAGCCTCCGGGACGCTGCCTACGAGCAGTACTTC. Encoded protein: CASSLRDAAYEQYF.

The rearrangement joins TRBV27 to TRBJ1-1; D possibly corresponds to TRBD1 (6 bases). The V end lost 8 bases, the J end lost 0 bases, and 13 bases lay between the germline ends. There are 14 residues in the CDR3. Germline CDR1 reads MNHEY; CDR2 reads SMNVEV (reference sequence). The DNA of the CDR3 is TGTGCCAGCGGCCAACAGGGCATGAACACTGAAGCTTTCTTT. It yields the protein CASGQQGMNTEAFF.

V and J are TRBV7-8 and TRBJ1-5; D unresolved. The CDR3 loop spans 16 amino acids. Trimming took off 2 bases at V and 6 bases at J, with 17 bases between the two ends. The germline V gene encodes CDR1 SGHVS and CDR2 FQNEAQ. CDR3 coding DNA: TGTGCCAGCAGCTTAACCGCGTCCGGGCAGAGTCAGCCCCAGCATTTT. As protein: CASSLTASGQSQPQHF.